These 32 T cell receptor beta chains share one sample of origin, sequenced in a study of T cell responses to AZD1222 COVID-19 vaccine. TCRdb's copy holds only in-frame clones and misses some; the assay was immunoSEQ multiplex PCR. The sample gives around 150,000 clones, more than 70% of which show up once; under 3.5% is in the top ten. The sample consisted of peripheral blood, taken on day 0 of MenACWY control vaccination. Receptors were obtained from an adult in good health.

The genes are TRBV4-1 and TRBJ1-4; D gene ambiguous. Germline V gene lookup returns CDR1 MGHRA and CDR2 YSYEKL. Trimming left V 0 bases short and J 4 bases short, with 12 bases between. This CDR3 has 16 residues. DNA of the CDR3: TGCGCCAGCAGCCAAGATCAATGGCAGCTTAATGAAAAACTGTTTTTT. This codes for CASSQDQWQLNEKLFF.

The chain couples TRBV28 to TRBJ2-5; TRBD1 matches 7 bases. Trimming removed 6 bases from V and 6 bases from J; junction bases left unmatched: 10. The CDR3 is 14 amino acids. Germline CDR1 MDHEN, CDR2 SYDVKM. For the CDR3, the DNA is TGTGCCAGCAGCCAAAGGGGACAGAGACAGACCCAGTACTTC. Its translation: CASSQRGQRQTQYF.

This clone was seen a single time. The rearrangement links TRBV5-1 to TRBJ2-2; D possibly matches TRBD1 or TRBD2 (5 bases each). Germline V gene sequence: CDR1 SGHRS, CDR2 YFSETQ. Between the trimmed V and J ends, which lost 0 bases and 4 bases, there was a span of 16 bases. CDR3 size: 17 residues. CDR3 residues: CASSLDPGALSTGELFF. In DNA, the CDR3 is TGCGCCAGCAGCTTGGATCCCGGGGCGCTGAGCACCGGGGAGCTGTTTTTT.

V and J are TRBV12-3 or TRBV12-4 and TRBJ2-1; D not certain. The CDR3 is 12 amino acids. Trimming took 1 base from V and 8 from J, leaving 6 bases between them. CDR3 residues: CASSLGADEQFF. The CDR3 nucleotides are TGTGCCAGCAGTTTAGGGGCGGATGAGCAGTTCTTC.

A few counts support this clone. The rearrangement links TRBV7-3 to TRBJ1-1; 7 bases line up with TRBD1. V was clipped by 2 bases and J by 5 bases; unmatched bases: 5. Germline CDR1 reads SGHTA; CDR2 reads FQGTGA. This CDR3 has 14 residues. The CDR3 reads CASSLVGQVTEAFF. CDR3 coding DNA: TGTGCCAGCAGCTTAGTTGGACAGGTGACTGAAGCTTTCTTT.

The V and J genes are TRBV10-3 and TRBJ2-7, with unresolved D. Trimming took 3 bases from V and 0 from J, leaving 3 bases between them. The CDR3 runs 12 residues. CDR1 is ENHRY, CDR2 SYGVKD, per germline. The CDR3 is CAISEGSYEQYF. The CDR3 DNA sequence: TGTGCCATCAGTGAAGGCTCCTACGAGCAGTACTTC.

This rearrangement joins TRBV27 to TRBJ1-1; maybe TRBD1 (6 bases). This CDR3 region has 14 residues. Trimming took 3 bases from V and 4 from J, leaving 12 bases between them. The germline gives CDR1 MNHEY, CDR2 SMNVEV (reference sequence). CDR3 in amino acids: CASSFSTGPTEAFF. Written as DNA, the CDR3 is TGTGCCAGCAGTTTTTCGACAGGTCCCACTGAAGCTTTCTTT.

V is TRBV30 and J is TRBJ1-2, with a tentative D call TRBD1 (6 bases). The CDR3 extends over 12 amino acids. Trimming took 4 bases from V and 4 from J, leaving 10 bases between them. Germline CDR1 is GTSNPN and CDR2 is SVGIG (reference sequence). CDR3 sequence: CAWTTGRYGYTF. In DNA form, the CDR3 reads TGTGCCTGGACGACAGGACGCTATGGCTACACCTTC.

The rearrangement links TRBV27 to TRBJ1-6, with D maybe TRBD1 (6 bases). Germline assignment: CDR1 MNHEY and CDR2 SMNVEV (reference sequence). This CDR3 spans 15 amino acids. Trimming left V 3 bases short and J 9 bases short, with 15 bases between. In nucleotides, the CDR3 is TGTGCCAGCAGTTTTGGGGGGCTCTTCGGTTCACCCCTCCACTTT. It translates to CASSFGGLFGSPLHF.

A single count supports this clone. This rearrangement joins TRBV7-2 to TRBJ1-5; tentatively, D is TRBD1 (5 bases). Trimming stripped 5 bases from V and 0 bases from J, with 11 bases between. Germline V gene lookup returns CDR1 SGHTA and CDR2 FQGNSA. This CDR3 has 15 residues. CDR3 in amino acids: CASSLQGPSNQPQHF. The DNA for the CDR3 is TGTGCCAGCAGCCTGCAGGGACCTAGCAATCAGCCCCAGCATTTT.

The chain employs TRBV6-2 or TRBV6-3 and TRBJ1-2; no reliable D call. Germline CDR1 is MNHEY and CDR2 is SVGEGT. CDR3 length: 14 residues. V dropped 4 bases and J dropped 4 bases, with 13 bases sitting between them. This chain's CDR3 is CASSLGRQPYGYTF. DNA for the CDR3: TGTGCCAGCAGTTTGGGTAGGCAACCCTATGGCTACACCTTC.

The chain's CDR3 is CASTPGPGADYGYTF. CDR3 sequence (DNA): TGTGCCAGCACCCCCGGGCCAGGGGCCGACTATGGCTACACCTTC. V gene TRBV27 combines with J gene TRBJ1-2; D may be TRBD1 (6 bases). The germline gives CDR1 MNHEY, CDR2 SMNVEV (reference sequence). There are 15 residues in the CDR3. Trimming shortened V by 7 bases and J by 3 bases, and 18 bases separated the two germline ends.

This chain joins TRBV6-1 and TRBJ2-7; no firm D call. Germline CDR1 reads MNHNS; CDR2 reads SASEGT. The CDR3 runs to 14 residues. The germline V and J ends were trimmed by 2 bases and 2 bases, with 10 bases remaining between them. The CDR3 DNA follows: TGTGCCAGCAGTGAAATAGGACCGGCCTACGAGCAGTACTTC. Translation: CASSEIGPAYEQYF.

This sequence joins TRBV19 and TRBJ2-1; 11 bases fit TRBD2. Unmatched junction bases numbered 9, after V lost 5 bases and J lost 0 bases. This CDR3 is 18 amino acids long. Per germline, CDR1 LNHDA and CDR2 SQIVND (reference sequence). CDR3 sequence reads: CASSFPEGLADSYNEQFF. The DNA for the CDR3 is TGTGCCAGTAGTTTTCCCGAGGGACTAGCGGACTCCTACAATGAGCAGTTCTTC.

CDR3 DNA sequence: TGTGCCATCGGAACATCTGGAAACACCATATATTTT. Translated: CAIGTSGNTIYF. V is TRBV10-3 and J is TRBJ1-3, with no clear D. V gave up 8 bases and J gave up 1 base, with 6 bases separating them. The germline V gene encodes CDR1 ENHRY and CDR2 SYGVKD. The CDR3 runs 12 residues.

The chain joins TRBV5-6 to TRBJ1-6, with 7 positions matching TRBD1. Germline values: CDR1 SGHDT, CDR2 YYEEEE. The CDR3 totals 13 residues. Trimming removed 4 bases from V and 7 bases from J; junction bases left unmatched: 2. As DNA, the CDR3 is TGTGCCAGCAGCCAGGGGGGGAATTCACCCCTCCACTTT. Its translation: CASSQGGNSPLHF.

The V and J genes are TRBV20-1 and TRBJ1-6; 12 bases align to TRBD1. The CDR3 has 15 residues. Per germline, CDR1 DFQATT and CDR2 SNEGSKA (reference sequence). With 3 bases clipped from V and 12 bases from J, the junction kept 9 bases outside the gene matches. DNA for the CDR3: TGCAGTGCTAGTGATAGGGACAGGGGGCACGGACCCCTCCACTTT. Translating it yields CSASDRDRGHGPLHF.

The rearrangement links TRBV7-9 to TRBJ1-4; TRBD1 matches 7 bases. Germline V lookup: CDR1 SEHNR, CDR2 FQNEAQ (reference sequence). After removal of 6 bases from V and 0 bases from J, the junction contained 10 bases not matched to a gene. The CDR3 runs to 17 residues. Here the CDR3 reads CASSSRSGTATNEKLFF. The CDR3 DNA reads TGTGCCAGCAGTTCTCGGTCTGGGACAGCAACTAATGAAAAACTGTTTTTT.

This CDR3 is CASSIPWAGSHNEQFF. The CDR3 DNA follows: TGTGCCAGTAGTATTCCCTGGGCGGGGAGCCACAATGAGCAGTTCTTC. This chain uses TRBV19 with TRBJ2-1, with a tentative D call TRBD2 (6 bases). This CDR3 is built from 16 residues. Trimming shortened V by 3 bases and J by 5 bases, and 17 bases separated the two germline ends. Per germline, CDR1 LNHDA and CDR2 SQIVND (reference sequence).

This chain connects TRBV27 to TRBJ1-5; D not resolved. V was pared by 0 bases and J by 4 bases, with 7 bases between. This CDR3 region has 14 residues. Germline V gene sequence: CDR1 MNHEY, CDR2 SMNVEV (reference sequence). CDR3 region: CASSLSRSNQPQHF. CDR3 DNA: TGTGCCAGCAGTTTATCACGGTCTAATCAGCCCCAGCATTTT.

The V and J genes are TRBV7-2 and TRBJ2-3; D unclear. The CDR3 is 13 residues long. The germline CDR1 and CDR2 sequences are SGHTA and FQGNSA. Trimming cost V 1 base and J 8 bases, with 10 bases left between them. CDR3 region: CASSLEGLVTQYF. CDR3 sequence (DNA): TGTGCCAGCAGCTTAGAGGGCCTTGTTACGCAGTATTTT.

The chain recombines TRBV2 with TRBJ2-2; perhaps TRBD1 as D (5 bases). The germline V gene has CDR1 SNHLY and CDR2 FYNNEI. Trimming removed 4 bases at V and 6 bases at J, with 15 bases between. This CDR3 contains 15 residues. The DNA for the CDR3 is TGTGCCAGCAGTGTGCAGGAAGGGGCGGCCGGGGAGCTGTTTTTT. It is translated as CASSVQEGAAGELFF.

The gene calls are TRBV7-8 and TRBJ2-7; 9 nucleotides match TRBD1. V shed 2 bases, J shed 2 bases, and the junction held 4 bases outside the gene matches. Looked up from germline, CDR1 is SGHVS and CDR2 is FQNEAQ. The CDR3 is 15 amino acids. CDR3 coding DNA: TGTGCCAGCAGCTTATGGGGGACAGGGCCCTACGAGCAGTACTTC. This sequence encodes CASSLWGTGPYEQYF. Supplemented by reference TRBV7-8 and TRBJ2-7, the full variable domain reads GAGVSQSPRYKVAKRGQDVALRCDPISGHVSLFWYQQALGQGPEFLTYFQNEAQLDKSGLPSDRFFAERPEGSVSTLKIQRTQQEDSAVYLCASSLWGTGPYEQYFGPGTRLTVT.

CDR3 nucleotides: TGTGCCAGCAGTTACAGGGGTGACAACACTGAAGCTTTCTTT. It is translated as CASSYRGDNTEAFF. This chain connects TRBV6-6 to TRBJ1-1, with D possibly being TRBD1 (5 bases). Deletions cut 2 bases from V and 2 bases from J, with 9 bases between. Germline V gives CDR1 MNHNY, CDR2 SVGAGI (reference sequence). The CDR3 runs to 14 residues.

J is TRBJ2-7 and V is TRBV9, with D possibly being TRBD1 (5 bases). The V gene's germline CDR1 is SGDLS and CDR2 YYNGEE. V shed 4 bases and J shed 5 bases, with 19 bases lying between them. The CDR3 is 15 amino acids. CDR3 sequence: CASSPNQGVFDEQYF. The CDR3 nucleotides are TGTGCCAGCAGCCCAAATCAGGGTGTGTTCGACGAGCAGTACTTC.

The V gene is TRBV20-1, the J gene TRBJ1-2, with D unclear. Germline CDR1 is DFQATT and CDR2 is SNEGSKA (reference sequence). This CDR3 has 11 amino acids. CDR3 bases: TGCAGCACCACTGACGGCTATGGCTACACCTTC. Translated: CSTTDGYGYTF.

Here the CDR3 reads CASSRVGPGIFEAFF. The CDR3 DNA reads as TGCGCCAGCAGCCGCGTAGGCCCCGGGATCTTTGAAGCTTTCTTT. The gene calls are TRBV4-1 and TRBJ1-1, with D hard to call. The CDR3 contains 15 residues. Trimming stripped 4 bases from V and 7 bases from J, with 19 bases between. In germline, CDR1 is MGHRA, CDR2 YSYEKL.

The chain carries TRBV4-2 and TRBJ2-6; 7 nucleotides agree with TRBD2. V shed 0 bases and J 2 bases; nucleotides not matched to a gene: 1. Germline V CDR1 and CDR2: LGHNA, YNFKEQ. The CDR3 length is 16 residues. Here the CDR3 reads CASSQDGGAGANVLTF. CDR3 bases: TGTGCCAGCAGCCAAGATGGGGGGGCTGGGGCCAACGTCCTGACTTTC.

The chain uses TRBV19 and TRBJ1-5; TRBD1 agrees at 12 bases. The V gene's germline CDR1 is LNHDA and CDR2 SQIVND (reference sequence). There are 16 residues in the CDR3. Trimming at V came to 7 bases and at J to 7 bases, leaving 11 bases not matched to a gene. CDR3 sequence: CASTPMGQGAVQPQHF. The CDR3 nucleotides read TGTGCCAGTACCCCAATGGGACAGGGGGCTGTACAGCCCCAGCATTTT.

V gene TRBV28 combines with J gene TRBJ1-2; the D gene is possibly TRBD1 (6 bases). CDR1 is MDHEN, CDR2 SYDVKM, per germline. The length of the CDR3 is 16 residues. V lost 8 bases, J lost 6 bases, and 25 bases lay in between. This chain's CDR3 is CASQSSGGGHSDGYTF. For the CDR3, the DNA is TGTGCCAGCCAATCTTCCGGGGGGGGGCATTCAGATGGCTACACCTTC.

V is TRBV11-2 and J is TRBJ2-7; perhaps D is TRBD1 or TRBD2 (5 bases each). Germline assignment: CDR1 SGHAT and CDR2 FQNNGV. Trimming cost V 4 bases and J 3 bases, with 13 bases left between them. This CDR3 contains 14 residues. This CDR3 is CASSSKGPNYEQYF. CDR3 DNA sequence: TGTGCCAGCAGCTCTAAGGGACCGAACTACGAGCAGTACTTC.

The chain is built from TRBV3-1 (or the pseudogene TRBV3-2) and TRBJ1-6; D remains unclear. CDR3 length equals 14 residues. The germline V gene encodes CDR1 LGHDT and CDR2 YNNKEL (reference sequence). Trimming cost V 3 bases and J 8 bases, with 11 bases left between them. The CDR3 protein is CASSHSSADSPLHF. The DNA for the CDR3 is TGTGCCAGCAGCCACTCTTCCGCCGATTCACCCCTCCACTTT.